The 8 T cell receptor beta chains presented below share a single source sample, sequenced in a study of T cell responses to AZD1222 COVID-19 vaccine. Only in-frame clones appear in the TCRdb table, and some are missing; sequencing was by immunoSEQ multiplex PCR. This sample has 200,000 to 300,000 clones, with roughly 93% found just once. Sequencing was performed on peripheral blood, taken on day 0 of AZD1222 vaccination. These TCRs come from an adult in good health.

The chain combines TRBV28 with TRBJ2-1, with TRBD2 matching 9 bases. V shed 10 bases, J shed 8 bases, and the junction held 15 bases outside the gene matches. There are 15 residues in the CDR3. Per the germline V gene, CDR1 is MDHEN and CDR2 is SYDVKM. The CDR3 here is CAIRAGGPVGHEQFF. CDR3 nucleotides: TGTGCCATACGCGCGGGAGGGCCCGTGGGTCATGAGCAGTTCTTC. Together with reference TRBV28 and TRBJ2-1, the CDR3 gives the full variable domain: DVKVTQSSRYLVKRTGEKVFLECVQDMDHENMFWYRQDPGLGLRLIYFSYDVKMKEKGDIPEGYSVSREKKERFSLILESASTNQTSMYLCAIRAGGPVGHEQFFGPGTRLTVL.

This chain links TRBV10-3 with TRBJ2-5; no firm D call. The germline CDR1 and CDR2 sequences are ENHRY and SYGVKD. Trimming took off 7 bases at V and 5 bases at J, with 14 bases between the two ends. The CDR3 has 13 amino acids. The CDR3 here is CAITQRVGETQYF. CDR3 sequence (DNA): TGTGCCATCACGCAAAGGGTAGGCGAGACCCAGTACTTC.

The chain has TRBV30 and TRBJ1-2; no reliable D call. Germline V CDR1 and CDR2: GTSNPN, SVGIG (reference sequence). V lost 3 bases to trimming and J lost 2 bases, with 16 bases between them. The CDR3 contains 15 residues. The CDR3 bases are TGTGCCTGGAGGGGCCTGGGCAGGCGAAACTATGGCTACACCTTC. This gives the protein CAWRGLGRRNYGYTF. Supplemented by reference TRBV30 and TRBJ1-2, the full variable domain reads SQTIHQWPATLVQPVGSPLSLECTVEGTSNPNLYWYRQAAGRGLQLLFYSVGIGQISSEVPQNLSASRPQDRQFILSSKKLLLSDSGFYLCAWRGLGRRNYGYTFGSGTRLTVV.

This chain joins TRBV11-2 and TRBJ2-1; D is unclear. Trimming cost V 5 bases and J 3 bases, with 14 bases left between them. The CDR3 runs 15 residues. Germline values: CDR1 SGHAT, CDR2 FQNNGV. This CDR3 reads CASSPVVSYYNEQFF. Written as DNA, the CDR3 is TGTGCCAGCAGCCCGGTAGTGAGCTACTACAATGAGCAGTTCTTC.

The J gene is TRBJ1-2, the V gene TRBV18, with a weak D call TRBD1 (5 bases). Germline CDR1 is KGHSH and CDR2 is LQKENI. This CDR3 is 13 amino acids long. V was shortened by 3 bases and J by 7 bases, with 12 bases between the two germline ends. CDR3 sequence reads: CASSPDGGIGYTF. In nucleotides, the CDR3 is TGTGCCAGCTCACCCGACGGGGGGATTGGCTACACCTTC.

This clone appeared a single time. V usage is TRBV6-4 and J usage is TRBJ2-3; D is possibly TRBD1 or TRBD2 (5 bases each). The CDR3 has 14 amino acids. V gave up 3 bases and J gave up 0 bases, with 7 bases separating them. Germline CDR1 reads MRHNA; CDR2 reads SNTAGT. The CDR3 nucleotides are TGTGCCAGCAGTGAAAGGGACAGCACAGATACGCAGTATTTT. Translated: CASSERDSTDTQYF.

This clone has a handful of counts. This rearrangement joins TRBV2 to TRBJ1-4; D remains ambiguous. The CDR3 has 11 residues. Germline CDR1 reads SNHLY; CDR2 reads FYNNEI. Trimming cost V 3 bases and J 8 bases, with 4 bases left between them. As DNA, the CDR3 is TGTGCCAGCAGTGACCAGGAAAAACTGTTTTTT. It specifies CASSDQEKLFF.

This clone was detected only once. The J gene is TRBJ2-1, the V gene TRBV9; D gene unclear. Deletions cut 7 bases from V and 4 bases from J, with 12 bases between. This CDR3 has 13 residues. The germline V gene has CDR1 SGDLS and CDR2 YYNGEE. The CDR3 DNA follows: TGTGCCAGCGGATCTGTGGATTACAATGAGCAGTTCTTC. Translated, it gives CASGSVDYNEQFF.